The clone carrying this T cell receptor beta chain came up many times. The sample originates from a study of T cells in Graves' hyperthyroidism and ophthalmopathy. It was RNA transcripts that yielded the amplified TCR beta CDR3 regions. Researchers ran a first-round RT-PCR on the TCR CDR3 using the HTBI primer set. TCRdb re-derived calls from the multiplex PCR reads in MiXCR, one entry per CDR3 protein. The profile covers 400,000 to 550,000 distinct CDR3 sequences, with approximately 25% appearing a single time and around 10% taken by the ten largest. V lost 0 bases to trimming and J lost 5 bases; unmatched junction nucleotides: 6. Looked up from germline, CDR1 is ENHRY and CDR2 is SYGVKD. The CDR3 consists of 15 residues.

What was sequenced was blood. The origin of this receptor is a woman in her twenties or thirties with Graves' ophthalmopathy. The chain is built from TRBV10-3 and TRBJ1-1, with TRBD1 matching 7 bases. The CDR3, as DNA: TGTGCCATCAGTGAGTCACGGGGGACAGTTACTGAAGCTTTCTTT. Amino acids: CAISESRGTVTEAFF.